The present T cell receptor (beta chain) was sequenced within a study of T cells in Graves' hyperthyroidism and ophthalmopathy. Regions amplified from RNA transcripts were the TCR beta CDR3 regions. First-round RT-PCR of the TCR CDR3 relied on the HTBI primer set. TCRdb processed the multiplex PCR reads anew with MiXCR; each CDR3 protein has one entry. The sample shows about 740,000 distinct CDR3 sequences, around 15% of them seen only once. Notes on the study in general: The model forecast ophthalmopathy, anticipating it by a median roughly 6 months before onset.

For this clonotype: Its antigen is currently unknown.

Diagnoses used clinical symptoms, serum thyroxine and TRAb, thyroid ultrasound and orbital computed tomography. The CDR3 loop spans 10 amino acids. The V end was cut by 6 bases, the J end by 6 bases, with 8 bases between. The germline CDR1 and CDR2 sequences are SQVTM and ANQGSEA. The V and J genes are TRBV29-1 and TRBJ1-2, with D maybe TRBD1 (5 bases). This receptor was obtained from a young woman with Graves' hyperthyroidism. The sample consisted of blood. Here the CDR3 reads CSVGDNGYTF. The DNA of the CDR3 is TGCAGCGTAGGGGATAATGGCTACACCTTC. Full variable domain (outside the CDR3, taken from reference TRBV29-1 and TRBJ1-2): SAVISQKPSRDICQRGTSLTIQCQVDSQVTMMFWYRQQPGQSLTLIATANQGSEATYESGFVIDKFPISRPNLTFSTLTVSNMSPEDSSIYLCSVGDNGYTFGSGTRLTVV.